This entry describes one TCR beta chain. No antigen is known for it. This specimen comes from a study of CD8+ T cells in alopecia areata. As for the study in general: For the treated group, dosing was oral tofacitinib at 5 to 10 mg twice daily. Regarding the study as a whole: For lesional scalp, especially alopecia totalis/universalis, clonality was higher than in normal scalp. Association of baseline CD8+ expansion with response is uncertain owing to one nonresponder.

Documented treatment: oral pan-JAK inhibitor, 5-10 mg twice daily. Trimming cost V 2 bases and J 1 base, with 2 bases left between them. Germline V CDR1 and CDR2: MNHEY, SMNVEV (reference sequence). The CDR3 spans 12 residues. RNA was isolated and reverse transcribed to cDNA, the sequencing template. Assay used: immunoSEQ multiplex PCR; TCRdb lists only in-frame clones, some missing. The table includes some 80,000 clones, roughly 70% detected once. This chain uses TRBV27 with TRBJ1-1; D is ambiguous. The source material was CD8+ T cells sorted from blood, sampled at week 24, from a patient treated with tofacitinib. The clonotype was recovered from a human donor with alopecia areata. CDR3 DNA sequence: TGTGCCAGCAGTTTACCGAACACTGAAGCTTTCTTT. Amino acid sequence: CASSLPNTEAFF.